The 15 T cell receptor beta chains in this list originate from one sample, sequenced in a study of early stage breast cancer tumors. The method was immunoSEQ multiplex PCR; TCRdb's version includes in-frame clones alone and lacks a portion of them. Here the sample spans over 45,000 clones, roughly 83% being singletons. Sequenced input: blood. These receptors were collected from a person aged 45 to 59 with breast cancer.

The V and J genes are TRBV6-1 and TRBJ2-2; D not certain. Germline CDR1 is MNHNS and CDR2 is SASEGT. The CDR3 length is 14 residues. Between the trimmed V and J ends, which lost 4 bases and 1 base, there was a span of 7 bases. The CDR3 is CASSATVNTGELFF. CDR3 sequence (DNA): TGTGCCAGCAGTGCTACGGTGAACACCGGGGAGCTGTTTTTT.

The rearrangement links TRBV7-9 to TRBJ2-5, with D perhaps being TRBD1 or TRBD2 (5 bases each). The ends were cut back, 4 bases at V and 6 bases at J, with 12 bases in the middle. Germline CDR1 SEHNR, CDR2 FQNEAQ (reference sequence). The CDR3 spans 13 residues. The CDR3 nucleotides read TGTGCCAGCAGCTCCGGGACCCGGCAGACCCAGTACTTC. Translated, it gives CASSSGTRQTQYF.

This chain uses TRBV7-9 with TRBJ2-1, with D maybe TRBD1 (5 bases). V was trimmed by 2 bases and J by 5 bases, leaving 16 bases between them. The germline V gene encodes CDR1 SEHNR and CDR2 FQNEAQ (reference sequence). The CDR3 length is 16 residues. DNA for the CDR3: TGTGCCAGCAGCTTAATGCAGGGAAGGTGGGACAATGAGCAGTTCTTC. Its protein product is CASSLMQGRWDNEQFF.

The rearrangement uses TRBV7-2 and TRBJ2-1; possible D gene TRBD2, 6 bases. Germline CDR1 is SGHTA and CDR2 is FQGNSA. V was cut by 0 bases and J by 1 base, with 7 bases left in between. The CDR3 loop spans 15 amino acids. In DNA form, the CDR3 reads TGTGCCAGCAGCTTAGCGGAGGGTTCCTACAATGAGCAGTTCTTC. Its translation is CASSLAEGSYNEQFF.

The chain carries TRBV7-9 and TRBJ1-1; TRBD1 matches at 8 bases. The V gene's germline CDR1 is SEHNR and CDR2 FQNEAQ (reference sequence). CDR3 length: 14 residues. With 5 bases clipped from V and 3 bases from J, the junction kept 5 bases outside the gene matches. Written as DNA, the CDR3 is TGTGCCAGCAGCCTAAAGGGACAGGACACTGAAGCTTTCTTT. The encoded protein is CASSLKGQDTEAFF.

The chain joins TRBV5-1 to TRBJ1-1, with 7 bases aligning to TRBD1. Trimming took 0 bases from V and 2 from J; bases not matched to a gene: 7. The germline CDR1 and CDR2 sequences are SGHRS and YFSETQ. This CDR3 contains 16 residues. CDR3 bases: TGCGCCAGCAGCTTGGCAGTCGGGACAGCTAACACTGAAGCTTTCTTT. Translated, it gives CASSLAVGTANTEAFF.

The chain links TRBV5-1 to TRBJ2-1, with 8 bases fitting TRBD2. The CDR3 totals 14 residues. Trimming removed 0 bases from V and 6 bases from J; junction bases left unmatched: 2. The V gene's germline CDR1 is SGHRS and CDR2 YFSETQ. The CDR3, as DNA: TGCGCCAGCAGCTTGGCGGCGGGGGGCAATGAGCAGTTCTTC. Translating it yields CASSLAAGGNEQFF.

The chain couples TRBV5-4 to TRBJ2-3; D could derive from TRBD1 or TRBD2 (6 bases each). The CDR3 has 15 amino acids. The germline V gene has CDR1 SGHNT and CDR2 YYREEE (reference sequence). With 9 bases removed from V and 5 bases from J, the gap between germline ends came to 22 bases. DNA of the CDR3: TGTGCCACAGCAGGGGCGGGACCCCGCGTAGATACGCAGTATTTT. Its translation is CATAGAGPRVDTQYF.

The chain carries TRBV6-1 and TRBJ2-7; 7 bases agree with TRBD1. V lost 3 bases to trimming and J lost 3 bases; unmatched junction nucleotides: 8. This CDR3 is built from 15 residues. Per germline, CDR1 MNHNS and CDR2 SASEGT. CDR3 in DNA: TGTGCCAGCAGTGATTCCGGGACAGAAAACTACGAGCAGTACTTC. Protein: CASSDSGTENYEQYF.

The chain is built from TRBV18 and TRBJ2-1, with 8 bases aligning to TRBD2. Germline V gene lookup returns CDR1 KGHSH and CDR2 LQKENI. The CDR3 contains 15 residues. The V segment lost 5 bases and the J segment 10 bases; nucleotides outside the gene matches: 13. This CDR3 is CASSSESGGRIEQFF. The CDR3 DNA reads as TGTGCCAGCTCAAGTGAGTCTGGCGGGAGGATCGAGCAGTTCTTC.

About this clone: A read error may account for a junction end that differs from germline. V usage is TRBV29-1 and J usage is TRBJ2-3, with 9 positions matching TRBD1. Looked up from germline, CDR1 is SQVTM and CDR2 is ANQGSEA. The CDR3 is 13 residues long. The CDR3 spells CSVGQGITNTQYF. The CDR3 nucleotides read TGCAGCGTCGGACAGGGGATCACAAATACGCAGTATTTT.

The CDR3 DNA sequence: TGTGCCACCTTGCAGGGGGCAAATCAGCCCCAGCATTTT. Translating it yields CATLQGANQPQHF. The J gene is TRBJ1-5, the V gene TRBV10-3; 8 bases map to TRBD1. CDR1 and CDR2 from the germline V gene are ENHRY and SYGVKD. The CDR3 has 13 residues. The ends lost 10 bases at V and 4 bases at J; junction bases unmatched: 6.

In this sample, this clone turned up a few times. CDR3 in amino acids: CASRRVNTEAFF. CDR3 in DNA: TGTGCCAGCAGGAGGGTGAACACTGAAGCTTTCTTT. The rearrangement links TRBV2 to TRBJ1-1, with no clear D. The CDR3 contains 12 residues. Germline V gene sequence: CDR1 SNHLY, CDR2 FYNNEI. The V end was cut by 6 bases, the J end by 0 bases, with 5 bases between.

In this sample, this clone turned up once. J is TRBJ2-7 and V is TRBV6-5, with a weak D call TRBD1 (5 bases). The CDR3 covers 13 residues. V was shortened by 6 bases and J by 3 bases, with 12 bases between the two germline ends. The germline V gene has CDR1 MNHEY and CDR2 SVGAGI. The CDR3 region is CASSARVGYEQYF. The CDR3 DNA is TGTGCCAGCAGCGCCAGGGTTGGCTACGAGCAGTACTTC.

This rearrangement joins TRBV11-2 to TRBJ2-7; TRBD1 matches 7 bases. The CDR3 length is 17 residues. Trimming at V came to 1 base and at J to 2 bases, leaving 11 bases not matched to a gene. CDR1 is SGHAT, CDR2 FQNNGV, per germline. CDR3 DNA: TGTGCCAGCAGCTTAGGGGGAAGGTGGCAGGGGGCCTACGAGCAGTACTTC. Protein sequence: CASSLGGRWQGAYEQYF.